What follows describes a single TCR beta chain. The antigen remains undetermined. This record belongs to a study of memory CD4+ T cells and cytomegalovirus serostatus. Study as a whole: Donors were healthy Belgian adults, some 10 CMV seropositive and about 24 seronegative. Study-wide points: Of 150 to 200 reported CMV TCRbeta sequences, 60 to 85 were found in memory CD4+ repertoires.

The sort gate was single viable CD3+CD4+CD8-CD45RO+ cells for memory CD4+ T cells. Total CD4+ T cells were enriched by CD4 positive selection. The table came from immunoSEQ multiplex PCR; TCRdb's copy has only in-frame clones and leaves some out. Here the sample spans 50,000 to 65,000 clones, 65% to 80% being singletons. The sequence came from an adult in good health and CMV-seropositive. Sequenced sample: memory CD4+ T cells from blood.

The DNA for the CDR3 is TGCGCCAGCAGCCAAGAGGCTAGCGGGTGGTCGTCCTACGAGCAGTACTTC. As protein: CASSQEASGWSSYEQYF. The chain combines TRBV4-1 with TRBJ2-7; 8 bases agree with TRBD2. Germline assignment: CDR1 MGHRA and CDR2 YSYEKL. V dropped 0 bases and J dropped 1; count of bases not matched to a gene: 8. The CDR3 is made up of 17 amino acids.